A selection of T cell receptor beta chains follows, all from one sample in a study of cytomegalovirus exposure and HLA in healthy donors. TCRdb's table, derived via immunoSEQ multiplex PCR, lists solely in-frame clones and lacks some. The sample records approximately 110,000 clones, around 80% being singletons. The sequencing input was PBMCs. These receptors were obtained from a man in his fifties in good health and CMV-seronegative. The CDR3 runs from the conserved cysteine through the conserved F or W. D genes are given only for firm matches. Rows give clone size only sometimes, using once, few, many, or a class for an expanded clone.

v_gene	abundance	j_gene	d_gene	CDR3aa	CDR3nt
TRBV7-2	-	TRBJ2-7	-	CASSLGNLVTTYEQYF	TGTGCCAGCAGCTTAGGGAACCTGGTAACTACCTACGAGCAGTACTTC
TRBV4-1	-	TRBJ1-2	-	CASSQDGNYGYTF	TGCGCCAGCAGCCAAGACGGTAACTATGGCTACACCTTC
TRBV30	-	TRBJ1-1	-	CAWSIRYSGAFF	TGTGCCTGGAGTATCCGATACTCCGGAGCTTTCTTT
TRBV5-4	-	TRBJ2-1	-	CASSLETPQVYNEQFF	TGTGCCAGCAGCTTGGAGACCCCCCAGGTTTACAATGAGCAGTTCTTC
TRBV4-3	-	TRBJ2-3	TRBD1	CASSQATGGRADTQYF	TGCGCCAGCAGCCAGGCAACAGGGGGCAGAGCAGATACGCAGTATTTT
TRBV7-2	once	TRBJ2-5	TRBD1	CASRPTGVRGETQYF	TGTGCCAGCAGGCCAACAGGGGTTAGAGGGGAGACCCAGTACTTC
TRBV7-2	-	TRBJ1-2	TRBD1	CASSPQMDRPYGYTF	TGTGCCAGCAGCCCGCAAATGGACAGGCCCTATGGCTACACCTTC
TRBV15	-	TRBJ2-2	TRBD2	CATSRSRGVTGELFF	TGTGCCACCAGCAGATCCCGGGGGGTCACCGGGGAGCTGTTTTTT
TRBV7-6	-	TRBJ1-5	-	CASSLGGVNQPQHF	TGTGCCAGCAGCTTAGGCGGGGTTAATCAGCCCCAGCATTTT
TRBV20-1	few	TRBJ1-3	-	CSVAGGNTIYF	TGCAGTGTTGCTGGCGGAAACACCATATATTTT
TRBV27	-	TRBJ2-7	-	CASSTNHGQSSYEQYF	TGTGCCAGCAGTACAAATCACGGACAGAGCTCCTACGAGCAGTACTTC
TRBV28	-	TRBJ1-5	TRBD1	CASRVQGAGQPQHF	TGTGCCAGCAGAGTACAGGGGGCTGGTCAGCCCCAGCATTTT
TRBV19	-	TRBJ2-5	TRBD2	CASRREGRTQETQYF	TGTGCCAGTCGGAGGGAGGGGAGAACTCAAGAGACCCAGTACTTC
TRBV4-3	-	TRBJ2-1	-	CASSQVTTSRRNEQFF	TGCGCCAGCAGCCAAGTTACGACTAGTCGGAGAAATGAGCAGTTCTTC
TRBV6-6	-	TRBJ1-1	-	CASTITPGNTEAFF	TGTGCCAGCACCATAACCCCGGGGAACACTGAAGCTTTCTTT
TRBV5-1	-	TRBJ2-7	-	CASSSTGGTDEQYF	TGCGCCAGCAGCAGCACCGGCGGTACTGACGAGCAGTACTTC
TRBV11-2	once	TRBJ1-1	-	CASSLGRDSPGAFF	TGTGCCAGCAGCTTAGGCCGGGACTCCCCCGGGGCTTTCTTT
TRBV7-7	-	TRBJ2-5	-	CASSVNRVRGETQYF	TGTGCTAGCAGCGTTAACAGGGTCCGAGGGGAGACCCAGTACTTC
TRBV6-5	-	TRBJ2-5	-	CASREQGRETQYF	TGTGCCAGCAGGGAACAGGGTAGAGAGACCCAGTACTTC
TRBV28	-	TRBJ2-3	-	CASRRESTDTQYF	TGTGCCAGCAGGAGAGAAAGCACAGATACGCAGTATTTT
TRBV5-4	-	TRBJ2-7	-	CASSVGQLSSYEQYF	TGTGCCAGCAGCGTCGGACAGCTGAGCTCCTACGAGCAGTACTTC
TRBV2	once	TRBJ1-2	TRBD1	CASIWDSSYGYTF	TGTGCCAGCATCTGGGACAGTTCCTATGGCTACACCTTC
TRBV19	-	TRBJ2-7	TRBD2	CASSIQPLAVESSYEQYF	TGTGCCAGTAGTATTCAGCCCCTAGCGGTCGAGAGCTCCTACGAGCAGTACTTC
TRBV5-1	-	TRBJ2-7	-	CASSSGWVTGQIYYEQYF	TGCGCCAGCAGCTCCGGTTGGGTCACGGGACAAATTTACTACGAGCAGTACTTC
TRBV28	-	TRBJ1-5	-	CASSPPLTGLQPQHF	TGTGCCAGCAGTCCCCCTCTGACCGGGTTGCAGCCCCAGCATTTT
TRBV15	-	TRBJ2-7	-	CATSRVGAWNEQYF	TGTGCCACCAGCAGAGTGGGGGCTTGGAACGAGCAGTACTTC
TRBV6-1	-	TRBJ2-5	-	CASSEPGWKGAQYF	TGTGCCAGCAGTGAACCAGGGTGGAAGGGGGCCCAGTACTTC
TRBV7-9	-	TRBJ1-4	TRBD1	CASSLADRGTNEKLFF	TGTGCCAGCAGCTTAGCCGACAGGGGAACTAATGAAAAACTGTTCTTT
TRBV7-8	-	TRBJ2-1	TRBD2	CASSRTSGGAWYNEQFF	TGTGCCAGCAGCCGGACTAGCGGGGGGGCCTGGTACAATGAGCAGTTCTTC
TRBV5-1	-	TRBJ2-7	-	CASSLGVRHEQYF	TGCGCCAGCAGCTTGGGGGTGAGGCACGAGCAGTACTTC
TRBV27	-	TRBJ2-7	-	CASSPLGGTYEQYF	TGTGCCAGCAGTCCCCTCGGGGGAACCTACGAGCAGTACTTC
TRBV5-6	-	TRBJ1-6	-	CASSRWSSPLHF	TGTGCCAGCAGCCGATGGAGTTCACCCCTCCACTTT
TRBV28	once	TRBJ1-3	-	CASRLGQGNTIYF	TGTGCCAGCAGACTTGGACAGGGAAACACCATATATTTT
TRBV5-6	-	TRBJ2-3	-	CASTRSGYPDTQYF	TGTGCCAGCACCCGGTCAGGGTACCCAGATACGCAGTATTTT
TRBV4-2	-	TRBJ2-1	-	CASSQPGLEHNEQFF	TGTGCCAGCAGCCAGCCGGGACTCGAGCACAATGAGCAGTTCTTC
TRBV5-1	once	TRBJ2-3	TRBD2	CASSLLTSGWSTDTQYF	TGCGCCAGCAGCTTGTTGACTAGCGGGTGGAGCACAGATACGCAGTATTTT
TRBV7-2	-	TRBJ2-7	TRBD2	CASSLILGTTLTYEQYF	TGTGCCAGCAGCTTGATACTGGGGACTACCCTAACCTACGAGCAGTACTTC
TRBV9	-	TRBJ1-1	-	CASSVASNTEAFF	TGTGCCAGCAGCGTAGCGAGTAACACTGAAGCTTTCTTT
TRBV7-4	-	TRBJ2-7	-	CASSLEYEQYF	TGTGCCAGCAGCCTGGAGTACGAGCAGTACTTC
TRBV6-5	-	TRBJ2-1	-	CASSPLSGLKGEQFF	TGTGCCAGCAGTCCCCTCTCAGGGCTGAAGGGTGAGCAGTTCTTC
TRBV4-1	-	TRBJ2-1	-	CASSQASYNEQFF	TGCGCCAGCAGCCAAGCTTCCTACAATGAGCAGTTCTTC
TRBV29-1	few	TRBJ1-4	-	CSVGQGAGEKLFF	TGCAGCGTGGGGCAAGGGGCCGGGGAAAAACTGTTTTTT
TRBV5-1	-	TRBJ2-3	TRBD2	CASSRLSGGALATDTQYF	TGCGCCAGCAGCAGATTAAGCGGGGGGGCCCTGGCCACAGATACGCAGTATTTT
TRBV28	-	TRBJ2-1	-	CASSFPNNEQFF	TGTGCCAGCAGTTTCCCTAACAATGAGCAGTTCTTC
TRBV28	-	TRBJ2-7	TRBD1	CASSTLDRVTYEQYF	TGTGCCAGCAGTACCTTGGACAGGGTCACCTACGAGCAGTACTTC
TRBV7-6	few	TRBJ1-1	-	CASSARTGRGAEAFF	TGTGCCAGCAGCGCCCGAACAGGGCGTGGGGCTGAAGCTTTCTTT
TRBV29-1	-	TRBJ2-7	-	CSVGNSYEQYF	TGCAGCGTCGGGAATTCCTACGAGCAGTACTTC
TRBV28	-	TRBJ1-5	-	CASSLGGRPQHF	TGTGCCAGCAGTTTAGGTGGGCGGCCCCAGCATTTT
TRBV6-1	-	TRBJ2-7	TRBD1	CASRTGRSSYEQYF	TGTGCCAGCAGGACAGGGCGAAGCTCCTACGAGCAGTACTTC
TRBV7-2	-	TRBJ2-2	-	CASSLARGGTGELFF	TGTGCCAGCAGCTTAGCGCGAGGTGGCACCGGGGAGCTGTTTTTT
TRBV7-8	-	TRBJ1-3	TRBD1	CASSQQGAHTIYF	TGTGCCAGCAGCCAACAGGGGGCGCACACCATATATTTT
TRBV7-3	-	TRBJ2-1	TRBD2	CASQRTSGGVGGEQFF	TGTGCCAGCCAAAGGACTAGCGGGGGCGTGGGGGGTGAGCAGTTCTTC
TRBV5-4	-	TRBJ2-1	TRBD2	CASKGGTGGPVEQFF	TGTGCCAGCAAAGGGGGGACGGGAGGGCCAGTTGAGCAGTTCTTC
TRBV9	-	TRBJ2-7	TRBD2	CASSVSRSGLVDEQYF	TGTGCCAGCAGCGTATCTAGGTCAGGACTAGTAGACGAGCAGTACTTC